The rows below give T cell receptor beta chains drawn from one sample of a study of shared clonotypes between healthy human individuals. Clones were read by immunoSEQ multiplex PCR, and TCRdb kept only the in-frame ones, dropping some. The sample lists about 2.4 million clones; approximately 93% were seen once. The sequenced sample was naive CD4+ T cells from PBMCs. The receptors were sampled from a man younger than 35 in good health. Some clones in this sample may be carry-over from other donors' samples. CDR3s include the opening cysteine and the closing phenylalanine or tryptophan. D genes are given only for firm matches. Clone sizes are given selectively: once, few, many, or a class where the clone is expanded.

V gene	clone size	D gene	J gene	CDR3 protein	CDR3 DNA
TRBV9	.	TRBD1	TRBJ1-2	CASSRLQGVGYGYTF	TGTGCCAGCAGCAGATTACAGGGGGTTGGCTATGGCTACACCTTC
TRBV19	.	.	TRBJ2-7	CASSTPGGLYEQYF	TGTGCCAGTAGTACTCCTGGGGGGCTCTACGAGCAGTACTTC
TRBV5-1	.	TRBD2	TRBJ2-7	CASSLAGTSSREQYF	TGCGCCAGCAGCTTGGCCGGGACTAGCTCCCGCGAGCAGTACTTC
TRBV7-2	.	.	TRBJ2-7	CASSLMISAYEQYF	TGTGCCAGCAGCTTAATGATTAGCGCCTACGAGCAGTACTTC
TRBV7-3	once	.	TRBJ2-6	CASSFGGANVLTF	TGTGCCAGCAGCTTTGGCGGGGCCAACGTCCTGACTTTC
TRBV5-1	once	TRBD2	TRBJ2-1	CASSKSGLAGNNEQFF	TGCGCCAGCAGCAAGTCGGGACTAGCGGGCAACAATGAGCAGTTCTTC
TRBV6-1	.	.	TRBJ2-5	CASSGDPRKETQYF	TGTGCCAGCAGCGGGGACCCCAGAAAAGAGACCCAGTACTTC
TRBV7-8	.	.	TRBJ2-3	CASSLVFRNTDTQYF	TGTGCCAGCAGCTTAGTTTTCAGAAACACAGATACGCAGTATTTT
TRBV9	.	.	TRBJ1-1	CASSVGGMGTEAFF	TGTGCCAGCAGCGTAGGAGGGATGGGCACTGAAGCTTTCTTT
TRBV7-9	.	.	TRBJ2-7	CASSFFGLGGYEQYF	TGTGCCAGCAGCTTCTTTGGACTAGGGGGCTACGAGCAGTACTTC
TRBV6-6	once	.	TRBJ2-4	CASSGTWPLAKNIQYF	TGTGCCAGCAGTGGGACCTGGCCATTAGCCAAAAACATTCAGTACTTC
TRBV18	few	.	TRBJ1-1	CASSPLMNTEAFF	TGTGCCAGCTCACCTCTTATGAACACTGAAGCTTTCTTT
TRBV4-1	.	TRBD2	TRBJ2-7	CASSRPASGSGVGEQYF	TGCGCCAGCAGCCGCCCAGCTAGCGGGAGCGGGGTGGGGGAGCAGTACTTC
TRBV6-9	.	TRBD2	TRBJ2-1	CAGTTVAGGWNEQFF	TGTGCCGGGACGACAGTAGCGGGAGGTTGGAATGAGCAGTTCTTC
TRBV6-5	.	.	TRBJ1-6	CASSYSNYSPLHF	TGTGCCAGCAGTTACTCGAATTATTCACCCCTCCACTTT
TRBV5-6	.	.	TRBJ1-2	CASSSTVYYGYTF	TGTGCCAGCAGCTCTACAGTGTATTATGGCTACACCTTC
TRBV6-6	.	TRBD1	TRBJ1-1	CASSPTTGDTEAFF	TGTGCCAGCAGCCCGACGACAGGGGACACTGAAGCTTTCTTT
TRBV11-2	.	TRBD2	TRBJ2-7	CASSLRTSGRVGGIQQYF	TGTGCCAGCAGCTTACGGACTAGCGGGAGGGTCGGCGGGATCCAGCAGTACTTC
TRBV6-5	.	.	TRBJ2-5	CASSYSLAPETQYF	TGTGCCAGCAGTTACTCACTAGCCCCGGAGACCCAGTACTTC
TRBV2	.	TRBD2	TRBJ2-1	CASSERAGGVGEQFF	TGTGCCAGCAGTGAACGTGCGGGAGGTGTTGGTGAGCAGTTCTTC
TRBV7-9	.	.	TRBJ1-4	CASSLESGTSNEKLFF	TGTGCCAGCAGCTTAGAGTCCGGGACAAGTAATGAAAAACTGTTTTTT
TRBV6-5	.	.	TRBJ2-7	CASSIPRSSYEQYF	TGTGCCAGCAGTATTCCCAGGAGTTCCTACGAGCAGTACTTC
TRBV5-1	.	.	TRBJ2-5	CASSLALETQYF	TGCGCCAGCAGCTTGGCCCTGGAGACCCAGTACTTC
TRBV28	.	.	TRBJ1-6	CASSPDSNSPLHF	TGTGCCAGCAGTCCGGACAGTAATTCACCCCTCCACTTT
TRBV5-4	.	.	TRBJ1-2	CASSSKREGRDGYTF	TGTGCCAGCAGCTCCAAAAGGGAGGGACGGGATGGCTACACCTTC
TRBV5-1	.	.	TRBJ2-5	CASSLITQIETQYF	TGCGCCAGCAGCCTTATCACGCAGATCGAGACCCAGTACTTC
TRBV5-8	.	TRBD2	TRBJ2-1	CASSPQGTSGRAWNEQFF	TGTGCCAGCAGTCCACAGGGGACTAGCGGGAGGGCCTGGAATGAGCAGTTCTTC
TRBV28	once	.	TRBJ2-5	CASSFGGRETQYF	TGTGCCAGCAGTTTTGGGGGTCGGGAGACCCAGTACTTC
TRBV10-3	.	TRBD2	TRBJ2-1	CAIGWGGSYNEQFF	TGTGCCATCGGGTGGGGGGGCTCCTACAATGAGCAGTTCTTC
TRBV2	few	.	TRBJ2-5	CASRTDQETQYF	TGTGCCAGCAGGACAGACCAAGAGACCCAGTACTTC
TRBV30	.	.	TRBJ2-5	CAWRTGGGETQYF	TGTGCCTGGCGGACAGGTGGGGGGGAGACCCAGTACTTC
TRBV19	.	.	TRBJ1-5	CASSIMRRGNQPQHF	TGTGCCAGTAGTATTATGAGACGTGGCAATCAGCCCCAGCATTTT
TRBV11-2	.	.	TRBJ2-3	CASGASRGDTQYF	TGTGCCAGCGGGGCCTCACGAGGAGATACGCAGTATTTT
TRBV2	.	.	TRBJ1-5	CASSVGSNQPQHF	TGTGCCAGCAGTGTGGGTAGCAATCAGCCCCAGCATTTT
TRBV9	.	.	TRBJ2-1	CASSLITGNLFNEQFF	TGTGCCAGCAGCTTAATCACAGGGAACCTGTTCAATGAGCAGTTCTTC
TRBV10-3	.	.	TRBJ1-5	CAVSGTPGNQPQHF	TGTGCCGTATCCGGGACACCCGGCAATCAGCCCCAGCATTTT
TRBV27	.	.	TRBJ2-7	CASSWGNFAYEQYF	TGTGCCAGCAGTTGGGGCAATTTCGCCTACGAGCAGTACTTC
TRBV28	.	.	TRBJ1-2	CASSSPRGDGYTF	TGTGCCAGCAGTTCCCCGAGGGGGGATGGCTACACCTTC
TRBV7-9	.	.	TRBJ1-1	CASSLAPPGYMNTEAFF	TGTGCCAGCAGCTTAGCCCCACCGGGGTACATGAACACTGAAGCTTTCTTT
TRBV28	.	TRBD1	TRBJ1-4	CASSSGQGPNEKLFF	TGTGCCAGCAGTTCCGGACAGGGACCTAATGAAAAACTGTTTTTT
TRBV2	.	TRBD1	TRBJ1-5	CASSPGTGNFRPQHF	TGTGCCAGCAGTCCAGGGACAGGGAACTTTCGGCCCCAGCATTTT
TRBV28	.	TRBD1	TRBJ2-1	CASSRDRGFNEQFF	TGTGCCAGCAGCCGGGACAGGGGGTTCAATGAGCAGTTCTTC
TRBV6-1	few	.	TRBJ1-1	CASSLRAGDTEAFF	TGTGCCAGCAGTCTCAGGGCAGGGGACACTGAAGCTTTCTTT
TRBV2	.	.	TRBJ2-1	CASTEDTSYNEQFF	TGTGCCAGCACCGAGGACACCTCATACAATGAGCAGTTCTTC
TRBV10-1	.	TRBD2	TRBJ2-1	CASSESTSGTYNEQFF	TGCGCCAGCAGTGAGTCGACTAGCGGGACCTACAATGAGCAGTTCTTC
TRBV6-5	.	.	TRBJ1-2	CASSPARGSNYGYTF	TGTGCCAGCAGCCCGGCTCGAGGAAGTAACTATGGCTACACCTTC
TRBV28	.	TRBD1	TRBJ2-7	CASSPGQGAHEQYF	TGTGCCAGCAGCCCGGGACAGGGGGCCCACGAGCAGTACTTC
TRBV19	.	.	TRBJ1-2	CASGHNSGYTF	TGTGCCAGCGGGCACAATTCTGGCTACACCTTC
TRBV7-9	.	.	TRBJ2-7	CASSPGLGGYEQYF	TGTGCCAGCAGCCCTGGACTAGGGGGCTACGAGCAGTACTTC
TRBV2	.	.	TRBJ1-4	CASSPPGRINEKLFF	TGTGCCAGCAGTCCACCGGGACGGATTAATGAAAAACTGTTTTTT
TRBV5-4	.	.	TRBJ1-1	CASGTLGGTEAFF	TGTGCCAGCGGGACTTTAGGAGGCACTGAAGCTTTCTTT
TRBV7-3	.	TRBD1	TRBJ2-3	CASSLTRGNTDTQYF	TGTGCCAGCAGCTTAACCAGGGGGAACACAGATACGCAGTATTTT
TRBV11-3	.	.	TRBJ2-2	CASSYAGELFF	TGTGCCAGCAGTTACGCCGGGGAGCTGTTTTTT
TRBV15	.	TRBD1	TRBJ1-4	CATSRDRGTGKEKLFF	TGTGCCACCAGCAGAGATCGAGGGACAGGGAAAGAAAAACTGTTTTTT